Listed here are 19 T cell receptor beta chains from one sample, sequenced in a study of blood T cell repertoires in COVID-19. The table came from immunoSEQ multiplex PCR; TCRdb's copy has only in-frame clones and leaves some out. The sample records roughly 200,000 clones, around 88% being singletons. The sample consisted of PBMCs or T cells enriched from blood (not recorded which). These receptors all come from a man aged 40-50 years with acute COVID-19.

This clone was recorded once. CDR3 nucleotides: TGTGCCAGCAGCCCTCCCAGCGGGAGGGCCCATTCACCCTACAATGAGCAGTTCTTC. Residues: CASSPPSGRAHSPYNEQFF. This rearrangement joins TRBV21-1 to TRBJ2-1; whether TRBD2, the table's D call, matches the DNA was not checked. TRBV21-1 is a pseudogene. This CDR3 has 19 residues.

The genes are TRBV27 and TRBJ1-1; TRBD1 might be the D (6 bases). Germline values: CDR1 MNHEY, CDR2 SMNVEV (reference sequence). With 6 bases removed from V and 4 bases from J, the gap between germline ends came to 15 bases. This CDR3 contains 14 residues. CDR3 amino acids: CASRFSGGITEAFF. The DNA for the CDR3 is TGTGCCAGCAGATTCTCTGGGGGCATCACTGAAGCTTTCTTT.

The rearrangement joins TRBV7-9 to TRBJ1-4; 8 bases are shared with TRBD1. CDR1 is SEHNR and CDR2 is FQNEAQ in the germline V gene (reference sequence). J lost 8 bases, V lost 5 bases, and 7 bases had no gene match. CDR3 length equals 14 residues. Here the CDR3 reads CASSPGQGGEKLFF. The CDR3 DNA reads TGTGCCAGCAGCCCTGGACAGGGCGGGGAAAAACTGTTTTTT.

On this clone: Other DNA sequences of this sample code for an identical CDR3. The J gene is TRBJ2-7, the V gene TRBV28; D may be TRBD1 (5 bases). V gave up 6 bases and J gave up 2 bases, with 8 bases separating them. CDR1 is MDHEN and CDR2 is SYDVKM in the germline V gene. CDR3 length: 12 residues. The CDR3 region has the DNA TGTGCCAGCAGCCCAGGGCCCTACGAGCAGTACTTC. This codes for CASSPGPYEQYF.

This clone was recorded only once. This sequence joins TRBV4-2 and TRBJ2-7; 15 bases line up with TRBD2. V shed 1 base, J shed 3 bases, and the junction held 7 bases outside the gene matches. Germline lookup yields CDR1 LGHNA and CDR2 YNFKEQ. The CDR3 has 18 residues. CDR3 residues: CASSQGGLAGGRIYEQYF. The CDR3 region has the DNA TGTGCCAGCAGCCAAGGAGGACTAGCGGGAGGGAGGATCTACGAGCAGTACTTC.

The chain recombines TRBV5-1 with TRBJ2-7; 10 nucleotides align to TRBD1. Germline V gene data show CDR1 as SGHRS and CDR2 as YFSETQ. The V gene end was trimmed by 6 bases and the J gene end by 3 bases; junction bases not matched to a gene: 6. The CDR3 is made up of 14 amino acids. The CDR3 sequence: CASNPGTGDYEQYF. CDR3 DNA: TGCGCCAGCAATCCCGGGACAGGGGACTACGAGCAGTACTTC.

V gene TRBV30 combines with J gene TRBJ1-2; the D gene is possibly TRBD1 (5 bases). The ends were cut back, 1 base at V and 7 bases at J, with 13 bases in the middle. The CDR3 covers 13 residues. Germline CDR1 and CDR2: GTSNPN and SVGIG (reference sequence). The CDR3 nucleotides are TGTGCCTGGAGTGCCAGGAGGGGATTTGGCTACACCTTC. Translating it yields CAWSARRGFGYTF.

CDR3 DNA sequence: TGCGCCAGCACCCTTGGCGGTGGCTCCTACGAGCAGTACTTC. Translation: CASTLGGGSYEQYF. The V gene is TRBV5-1, the J gene TRBJ2-7; no reliable D call. Trimming removed 6 bases from V and 0 bases from J, with 13 bases in between. This CDR3 is 14 amino acids long. CDR1 is SGHRS, CDR2 YFSETQ, per germline.

V usage is TRBV10-3 and J usage is TRBJ2-1, with 7 bases aligning to TRBD2. The CDR3 consists of 14 residues. V shed 4 bases, J shed 0 bases, and the junction held 0 bases outside the gene matches. The germline V gene encodes CDR1 ENHRY and CDR2 SYGVKD. The CDR3 bases are TGTGCCATCAGTGGCGGGAGCTCCTACAATGAGCAGTTCTTC. Translating gives CAISGGSSYNEQFF.

This chain uses TRBV13 with TRBJ2-7; 10 positions match TRBD2. Trimming took 8 bases from V and 7 from J; bases not matched to a gene: 8. Germline CDR1 is PRHDT and CDR2 is FYEKMQ (reference sequence). The CDR3 contains 13 residues. This CDR3 reads CASGTSGKLEQYF. CDR3 nucleotide sequence: TGTGCCAGCGGAACTAGCGGGAAACTGGAGCAGTACTTC. Full variable domain (outside the CDR3, taken from reference TRBV13 and TRBJ2-7): AAGVIQSPRHLIKEKRETATLKCYPIPRHDTVYWYQQGPGQDPQFLISFYEKMQSDKGSIPDRFSAQQFSDYHSELNMSSLELGDSALYFCASGTSGKLEQYFGPGTRLTVT.

This clone was seen a few times. The gene calls are TRBV5-4 and TRBJ2-1; 14 nucleotides match TRBD2. The CDR3 has 16 residues. J gave up 9 bases and V 5 bases, and 10 bases lay outside the gene matches. Germline assignment: CDR1 SGHNT and CDR2 YYREEE (reference sequence). The CDR3 is CASRPGTSGREGEQFF. DNA of the CDR3: TGTGCCAGCAGACCCGGGACTAGCGGGAGAGAAGGTGAGCAGTTCTTC.

CDR3 bases: TGTGCCAGCAGCCAAGATATACGGGCTAGCGGGAACTATGAGCAGTTCTTC. Its protein product is CASSQDIRASGNYEQFF. The chain uses TRBV3-1 (or the pseudogene TRBV3-2) and TRBJ2-1, with TRBD2 matching over 9 bases. This CDR3 is built from 17 residues. J was trimmed by 8 bases and V by 0 bases; bases with no gene match: 11. Germline V lookup: CDR1 LGHDT, CDR2 YNNKEL (reference sequence).

This clone has just one count. The genes are TRBV28 and TRBJ2-3; D is undetermined. V was shortened by 3 bases and J by 2 bases, with 15 bases between the two germline ends. This CDR3 contains 16 residues. Germline CDR1 is MDHEN and CDR2 is SYDVKM. In DNA, the CDR3 is TGTGCCAGCAGTTTCCCTCCGCGAGGAATCACAGATACGCAGTATTTT. Translated, it gives CASSFPPRGITDTQYF.

V is TRBV6-1 and J is TRBJ2-1, with D possibly being TRBD2 (5 bases). Germline CDR1 and CDR2: MNHNS and SASEGT. This CDR3 region has 15 residues. The V end was cut by 1 base, the J end by 6 bases, with 13 bases between. CDR3 DNA: TGTGCCAGCAGTGAAGAGAGGGTACTGGCCAATGAGCAGTTCTTC. The encoded protein is CASSEERVLANEQFF.

This chain connects TRBV5-1 to TRBJ1-1, with TRBD1 matching over 8 bases. The CDR3 covers 15 residues. V lost 3 bases, J lost 6 bases, and 10 bases stayed unmatched. The germline V gene encodes CDR1 SGHRS and CDR2 YFSETQ. Here the CDR3 DNA reads TGCGCCAGCAGCTCTCAGGGGGCTGGGGAACCTGAAGCTTTCTTT. Protein sequence: CASSSQGAGEPEAFF.

The chain is built from TRBV3-1 (or the pseudogene TRBV3-2) and TRBJ2-7; D may be TRBD1 (6 bases). Trimming took 4 bases from V and 5 from J, leaving 15 bases between them. CDR1 and CDR2 (germline): LGHDT, YNNKEL (reference sequence). The CDR3 has 14 residues. The CDR3 DNA reads as TGTGCCAGCAGCCTCCCGGGACAAAGTGACGAGCAGTACTTC. Protein sequence: CASSLPGQSDEQYF.

The chain couples TRBV19 to TRBJ2-7; possibly TRBD2 for D (5 bases). The germline V gene has CDR1 LNHDA and CDR2 SQIVND (reference sequence). The CDR3 consists of 12 residues. Trimming removed 6 bases from V and 2 bases from J, with 8 bases in between. The CDR3 sequence is CASSGVPYEQYF. CDR3 DNA sequence: TGTGCCAGTAGCGGGGTACCCTACGAGCAGTACTTC.

CDR3 DNA: TGCAGCGTTCCCGGCGGGGGGTTGGGCGGGGAGCTGTTTTTT. This encodes CSVPGGGLGGELFF. This chain connects TRBV29-1 to TRBJ2-2, with 8 bases aligning to TRBD2. CDR1 and CDR2 (germline): SQVTM, ANQGSEA. The CDR3 sequence is 14 residues long. J lost 7 bases, V lost 5 bases, and 9 bases had no gene match.

The genes are TRBV29-1 and TRBJ2-5; D might be TRBD2 (6 bases). The CDR3 spans 13 residues. V lost 3 bases and J lost 5, with 13 bases in between. Germline lookup yields CDR1 SQVTM and CDR2 ANQGSEA. The CDR3 DNA reads as TGCAGCGTTGATGAGGGAGGCCACGAGACCCAGTACTTC. This sequence encodes CSVDEGGHETQYF.